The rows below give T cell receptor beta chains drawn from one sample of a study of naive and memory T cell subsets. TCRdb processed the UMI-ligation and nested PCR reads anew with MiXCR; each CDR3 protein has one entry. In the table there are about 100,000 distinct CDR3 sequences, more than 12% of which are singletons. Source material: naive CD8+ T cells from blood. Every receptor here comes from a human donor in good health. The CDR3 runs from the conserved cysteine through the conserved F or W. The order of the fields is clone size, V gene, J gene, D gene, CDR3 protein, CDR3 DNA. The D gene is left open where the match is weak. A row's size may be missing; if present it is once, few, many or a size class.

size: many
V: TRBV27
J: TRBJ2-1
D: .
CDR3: CASSSNYEQFF
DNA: TGTGCCAGCAGTTCCAATTATGAGCAGTTCTTC

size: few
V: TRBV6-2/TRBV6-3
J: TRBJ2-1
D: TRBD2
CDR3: CASSLNSGSIRFF
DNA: TGTGCCAGCAGTTTAAACAGCGGGAGTATTCGGTTCTTC

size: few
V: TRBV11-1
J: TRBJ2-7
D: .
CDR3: CASSLGEYEQYF
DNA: TGTGCCAGCAGCTTAGGGGAATACGAGCAGTACTTC

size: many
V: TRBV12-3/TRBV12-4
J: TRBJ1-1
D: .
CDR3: CASSPTGLEAFF
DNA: TGTGCCAGCAGCCCAACAGGGCTTGAAGCTTTCTTT

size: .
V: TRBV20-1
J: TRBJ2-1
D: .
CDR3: CSARTYDTKDNEQFF
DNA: TGCAGTGCTAGAACTTACGATACGAAAGACAATGAGCAGTTCTTC

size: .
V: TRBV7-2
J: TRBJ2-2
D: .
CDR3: CASSLFAGGDGELFF
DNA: TGTGCCAGCAGCTTATTTGCGGGTGGCGACGGGGAGCTGTTTTTT

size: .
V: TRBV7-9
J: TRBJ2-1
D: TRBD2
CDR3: CASRAGEQFF
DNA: TGTGCCAGCAGAGCGGGGGAGCAGTTCTTC

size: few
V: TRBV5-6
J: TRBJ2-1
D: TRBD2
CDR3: CASSWTSVSPGEKFF
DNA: TGTGCCAGCAGCTGGACTAGCGTATCCCCCGGAGAAAAGTTCTTC

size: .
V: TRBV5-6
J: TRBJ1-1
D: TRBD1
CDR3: CASSGTENTEAFF
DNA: TGTGCCAGCAGCGGGACAGAGAACACTGAAGCTTTCTTT

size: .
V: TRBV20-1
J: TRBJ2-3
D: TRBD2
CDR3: CSATGLAGYTDTQYF
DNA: TGCAGTGCTACGGGACTAGCGGGATACACAGATACGCAGTATTTT

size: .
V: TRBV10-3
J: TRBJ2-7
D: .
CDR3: CAISDSTSSYEQYF
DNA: TGTGCCATCAGTGACTCGACCTCATCATACGAGCAGTACTTC

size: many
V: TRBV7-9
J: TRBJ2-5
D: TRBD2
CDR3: CASSLATQTSGIHQETQYF
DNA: TGTGCCAGCAGCTTAGCAACCCAGACTAGCGGGATACACCAAGAGACCCAGTACTTC

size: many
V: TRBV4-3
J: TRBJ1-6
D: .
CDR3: CASSQTQGEYSPLHF
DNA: TGCGCCAGCAGCCAAACACAGGGTGAATATTCACCCCTCCACTTT

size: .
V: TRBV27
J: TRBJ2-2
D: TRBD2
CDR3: CASSWTSATTGELFF
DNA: TGTGCCAGCAGTTGGACTAGCGCGACCACCGGGGAGCTGTTTTTT

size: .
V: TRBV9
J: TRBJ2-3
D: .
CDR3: CASSVTRSTDTQYF
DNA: TGTGCCAGCAGCGTAACTCGTAGCACAGATACGCAGTATTTT

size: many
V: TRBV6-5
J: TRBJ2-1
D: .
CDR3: CASSWSGAIDEQFF
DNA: TGTGCCAGCAGTTGGTCGGGGGCTATCGATGAGCAGTTCTTC

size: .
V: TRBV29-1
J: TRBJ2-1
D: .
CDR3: CSAPVSVGAYNEQFF
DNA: TGCAGCGCTCCAGTAAGCGTGGGGGCCTACAATGAGCAGTTCTTC